The TCR beta chain described here comes from a study of patients and donors after allogeneic stem cell transplantation. This clonotype was seen a handful of times. In germline, CDR1 is SGHRS, CDR2 YFSETQ. V shed 4 bases, J shed 4 bases, and the junction held 7 bases outside the gene matches. The CDR3 has 16 residues. TCRdb analysed the RT-PCR reads with MiXCR anew, one entry per CDR3 protein. The data contain hundreds of thousands of distinct CDR3 sequences, 14% of them seen just once; the ten biggest clones take up around a tenth. This receptor was taken from a human donor who was either an allogeneic HSCT recipient or a stem cell or donor lymphocyte infusion donor (not recorded which). It is not recorded whose cells these are; they may come from a transplant donor. The chain recombines TRBV5-1 with TRBJ1-5; 11 bases map to TRBD1. Sequenced: blood, either unsorted or a sorted T cell fraction (not recorded which). The CDR3 loop reads CASSPDGQGANQPQHF. CDR3 sequence (DNA): TGCGCCAGCAGCCCTGACGGACAGGGGGCGAATCAGCCCCAGCATTTT.